Listed here are 31 T cell receptor beta chains from one sample, sequenced in a study of T cell responses to AZD1222 COVID-19 vaccine. TCRdb keeps only in-frame clones here, not all; method: immunoSEQ multiplex PCR. The sample comprises about 130,000 clones, roughly 87% of which are singletons, and roughly a tenth rests with the top ten. The sample was peripheral blood, taken 28 days after the second AZD1222 dose. All receptors derive from an adult who received the AZD1222 COVID-19 vaccine.

The chain uses TRBV12-3 or TRBV12-4 and TRBJ1-1; D is undetermined. Trimming took 3 bases from V and 11 from J, leaving 16 bases between them. The CDR3 is made up of 13 amino acids. CDR3 in DNA: TGTGCCAGCAGTTTTACATTTTCGGCGAAGGCTTTCTTT. Residues: CASSFTFSAKAFF.

This clone has a single count. The V call is TRBV5-1, the J call TRBJ2-7; a possible D gene is TRBD1 (6 bases). Germline V gene lookup returns CDR1 SGHRS and CDR2 YFSETQ. Trimming took off 0 bases at V and 1 base at J, with 17 bases between the two ends. The CDR3 length is 17 residues. The CDR3 loop reads CASSLVHPMGASYEQYF. For the CDR3, the DNA is TGCGCCAGCAGCTTGGTCCACCCGATGGGGGCTTCCTACGAGCAGTACTTC.

The V and J genes are TRBV18 and TRBJ1-3; D gene unclear. CDR1 KGHSH and CDR2 LQKENI come from the germline V gene. Trimming stripped 3 bases from V and 0 bases from J, with 9 bases between. This CDR3 comprises 15 residues. CDR3 sequence reads: CASSPTVVSGNTIYF. The CDR3 region has the DNA TGTGCCAGCTCACCCACAGTAGTCTCTGGAAACACCATATATTTT.

The chain uses TRBV11-2 and TRBJ1-6; a weak D match, TRBD1 (6 bases). Germline CDR1 and CDR2: SGHAT and FQNNGV. Trimming removed 3 bases at V and 18 bases at J, with 12 bases between. The CDR3 sequence is 11 residues long. In DNA form, the CDR3 reads TGTGCCAGCAGCTTTGGGGGGGCCCACCACTTT. The encoded protein is CASSFGGAHHF. Together with reference TRBV11-2 and TRBJ1-6, the CDR3 gives the full variable domain: EAGVAQSPRYKIIEKRQSVAFWCNPISGHATLYWYQQILGQGPKLLIQFQNNGVVDDSQLPKDRFSAERLKGVDSTLKIQPAKLEDSAVYLCASSFGGAHHFGNGTRLTVT.

The genes are TRBV30 and TRBJ1-2; D is undetermined. V lost 2 bases, J lost 5 bases, and 12 bases lay in between. There are 13 residues in the CDR3. Germline assignment: CDR1 GTSNPN and CDR2 SVGIG (reference sequence). CDR3 DNA sequence: TGTGCCTGGAGTCCCACGGGGTTTTATGGCTACACCTTC. Translated, it gives CAWSPTGFYGYTF.

The J gene is TRBJ1-6, the V gene TRBV9; D is unclear. Looked up from germline, CDR1 is SGDLS and CDR2 is YYNGEE. V lost 3 bases to trimming and J lost 11 bases, with 12 bases between them. The CDR3 runs to 13 residues. CDR3 DNA: TGTGCCAGCAGCGGAAGAGGGATGGCACCCCTCCACTTT. This translates into CASSGRGMAPLHF.

The chain recombines TRBV5-1 with TRBJ1-5; D not certain. Germline lookup yields CDR1 SGHRS and CDR2 YFSETQ. Trimming removed 0 bases from V and 1 base from J, with 8 bases in between. This CDR3 region has 15 residues. CDR3 loop: CASSLGPISNQPQHF. The DNA for the CDR3 is TGCGCCAGCAGCTTGGGGCCGATAAGCAATCAGCCCCAGCATTTT.

This chain uses TRBV15 with TRBJ1-5; TRBD1 matches 7 bases. The CDR3 runs 16 residues. Trimming removed 8 bases from V and 4 bases from J; junction bases left unmatched: 14. Germline V gives CDR1 LNHNV, CDR2 YYDKDF (reference sequence). The CDR3 protein is CATSNRGQGWNQPQHF. DNA for the CDR3: TGTGCCACCTCGAACAGGGGCCAGGGGTGGAATCAGCCCCAGCATTTT.

The chain joins TRBV5-6 to TRBJ1-2, with 8 bases matching TRBD1. From germline, CDR1 is SGHDT and CDR2 YYEEEE. With V trimmed by 4 bases and J by 4 bases, 9 bases remained unmatched. This CDR3 comprises 15 residues. The DNA for the CDR3 is TGTGCCAGCAGCCCGCACAGGACAGGGCTCTATGGCTACACCTTC. This gives the protein CASSPHRTGLYGYTF.

This chain connects TRBV21-1 to TRBJ1-5. TRBV21-1 is reported as a pseudogene. There are 17 residues in the CDR3. The CDR3, as DNA: TGTGCCAGCAGCAAAGAGTCAAGGGTTTATAGCAATCAGCCCCAGCATTTT. Amino acids: CASSKESRVYSNQPQHF.

This clone was observed a few times. The chain employs TRBV5-4 and TRBJ2-7; D is undetermined. The germline gives CDR1 SGHNT, CDR2 YYREEE (reference sequence). This CDR3 contains 15 residues. Trimming took 0 bases from V and 3 from J, leaving 13 bases between them. The CDR3 bases are TGTGCCAGCAGCTTGGGGGTAGAAACCCACTACGAGCAGTACTTC. Its translation: CASSLGVETHYEQYF.

CDR3 amino acids: CASSPRLWGGDLSYEQYF. The CDR3 bases are TGTGCCAGCAGCCCGCGGCTCTGGGGGGGGGACCTCTCCTACGAGCAGTACTTC. The chain couples TRBV3-1 (or the pseudogene TRBV3-2) to TRBJ2-7, with 7 bases matching TRBD2. Germline-derived CDR1 and CDR2 are LGHDT and YNNKEL (reference sequence). J gave up 0 bases and V 4 bases, and 15 bases lay outside the gene matches. The CDR3 consists of 18 residues.

The V call is TRBV30, the J call TRBJ1-5, with D hard to call. Germline V gene sequence: CDR1 GTSNPN, CDR2 SVGIG (reference sequence). V lost 0 bases, J lost 4 bases, and 7 bases lay in between. This CDR3 is built from 13 residues. The DNA of the CDR3 is TGTGCCTGGAGTGTGGTGGGGAATCAGCCCCAGCATTTT. Its translation is CAWSVVGNQPQHF.

The V gene is TRBV7-2, the J gene TRBJ2-7; TRBD2 is a possible D gene (7 bases). This CDR3 region has 15 residues. The V gene lost 5 bases and the J gene lost 0 bases, with 14 bases spanning the gap. From germline, CDR1 is SGHTA and CDR2 FQGNSA. This CDR3 is CASSPSGGLSYEQYF. For the CDR3, the DNA is TGTGCCAGCAGCCCCTCGGGGGGCCTCTCCTACGAGCAGTACTTC.

The V call is TRBV2, the J call TRBJ1-6; D not resolved. The CDR3 sequence is 16 residues long. V was cut by 3 bases and J by 7 bases, with 16 bases left in between. CDR1 is SNHLY and CDR2 is FYNNEI in the germline V gene. The CDR3 bases are TGTGCCAGCAGTGATGACTGGAGATCCCTCAATTCACCCCTCCACTTT. This sequence encodes CASSDDWRSLNSPLHF.

The genes are TRBV5-6 and TRBJ1-1; 8 nucleotides agree with TRBD1. V gave up 3 bases and J gave up 3 bases; unmatched junction bases: 4. CDR3 length: 14 amino acids. The germline gives CDR1 SGHDT, CDR2 YYEEEE. CDR3 sequence: CASSWVDRDTEAFF. The CDR3 region has the DNA TGTGCCAGCAGCTGGGTGGACAGGGACACTGAAGCTTTCTTT.

This clone showed up just once. This chain connects TRBV7-3 to TRBJ1-6; D is possibly TRBD1 (5 bases). V dropped 5 bases and J dropped 4 bases, with 12 bases sitting between them. This CDR3 region has 15 residues. Germline V lookup: CDR1 SGHTA, CDR2 FQGTGA. The CDR3 reads CASSPDGAYNSPLHF. CDR3 bases: TGTGCCAGCAGCCCAGACGGGGCTTATAATTCACCCCTCCACTTT.

This sequence joins TRBV3-1 (or the pseudogene TRBV3-2) and TRBJ2-3; a weak D match, TRBD2 (6 bases). The V end was cut by 4 bases, the J end by 2 bases, with 16 bases between. In germline, CDR1 is LGHDT, CDR2 YNNKEL (reference sequence). The CDR3 sequence is 16 residues long. The CDR3 DNA sequence: TGTGCCAGCAGCCCTTTAGGTGGGGGGATCACAGATACGCAGTATTTT. The encoded protein is CASSPLGGGITDTQYF.

This clone came up once. The V and J genes are TRBV7-3 and TRBJ1-1, with 7 bases matching TRBD1. The CDR3 extends over 14 amino acids. Germline V lookup: CDR1 SGHTA, CDR2 FQGTGA. The V and J ends lost 9 bases and 4 bases, in that order; junction bases with no gene match: 11. CDR3 loop: CASSPTGEVTEAFF. The CDR3 bases are TGTGCCAGTTCCCCTACAGGGGAAGTCACTGAAGCTTTCTTT.

This chain links TRBV19 with TRBJ2-3; D is unresolved. V dropped 5 bases and J dropped 4 bases, with 10 bases sitting between them. Germline V CDR1 and CDR2: LNHDA, SQIVND (reference sequence). The CDR3 sequence is 13 residues long. Here the CDR3 DNA reads TGTGCCAGTAGTCCCATAGGGTCAGATACGCAGTATTTT. This gives the protein CASSPIGSDTQYF. Variable domain in full (rest from reference TRBV19 and TRBJ2-3): DGGITQSPKYLFRKEGQNVTLSCEQNLNHDAMYWYRQDPGQGLRLIYYSQIVNDFQKGDIAEGYSVSREKKESFPLTVTSAQKNPTAFYLCASSPIGSDTQYFGPGTRLTVL.

V gene TRBV30 combines with J gene TRBJ1-3; D is ambiguous. The CDR3 has 16 residues. Germline V gene sequence: CDR1 GTSNPN, CDR2 SVGIG (reference sequence). The ends were cut back, 2 bases at V and 4 bases at J, with 18 bases in the middle. CDR3: CAWSHFDPDLGNTIYF. Written as DNA, the CDR3 is TGTGCCTGGAGTCATTTCGACCCCGACTTGGGAAACACCATATATTTT. Complete variable domain (other parts from reference TRBV30 and TRBJ1-3): SQTIHQWPATLVQPVGSPLSLECTVEGTSNPNLYWYRQAAGRGLQLLFYSVGIGQISSEVPQNLSASRPQDRQFILSSKKLLLSDSGFYLCAWSHFDPDLGNTIYFGEGSWLTVV.

The table lists this clone with a few counts. The chain links TRBV18 to TRBJ2-2, with a possible D match to TRBD1 (6 bases). Germline V lookup: CDR1 KGHSH, CDR2 LQKENI. V was trimmed by 5 bases and J by 1 base, leaving 17 bases between them. The CDR3 is made up of 17 amino acids. The CDR3 coding sequence is TGTGCCAGCTCAGTTACAGGGTCCCATTGGAACACCGGGGAGCTGTTTTTT. Protein sequence: CASSVTGSHWNTGELFF.

This clone was observed a single time. CDR3 sequence: CASSQTVLPIYF. CDR3 nucleotides: TGTGCCAGCAGCCAAACGGTCCTCCCCATATATTTT. The chain employs TRBV14 and TRBJ1-3, with D uncertain. Trimming shortened V by 2 bases and J by 11 bases, and 10 bases separated the two germline ends. The germline V gene encodes CDR1 SGHDN and CDR2 FVKESK. CDR3 size: 12 residues.

V is TRBV12-3 or TRBV12-4 and J is TRBJ1-1; weak D call: TRBD1 (6 bases). Trimming took off 3 bases at V and 11 bases at J, with 16 bases between the two ends. This CDR3 region has 13 residues. The CDR3 is CASSFSYRVEAFF. CDR3 coding DNA: TGTGCCAGCAGTTTCAGTTACAGGGTTGAGGCTTTCTTT.

J is TRBJ2-2 and V is TRBV15, with 7 bases matching TRBD2. CDR1 is LNHNV and CDR2 is YYDKDF in the germline V gene (reference sequence). The CDR3 is made up of 15 amino acids. Germline trimming cut 8 bases from V and 3 bases from J; bases unmatched to any gene: 9. The CDR3 reads CATAMGGGYTGELFF. The CDR3 DNA sequence: TGTGCCACCGCAATGGGCGGGGGTTACACCGGGGAGCTGTTTTTT.

V is TRBV5-1 and J is TRBJ1-2; possible D gene TRBD1, 5 bases. V was cut by 0 bases and J by 8 bases, with 14 bases left in between. Germline V gives CDR1 SGHRS, CDR2 YFSETQ. The CDR3 sequence is 14 residues long. CDR3 in amino acids: CASSLGPGIDGYTF. Here the CDR3 DNA reads TGCGCCAGCAGCTTGGGGCCAGGGATCGACGGCTACACCTTC.

The V and J genes are TRBV19 and TRBJ1-4, with D uncertain. CDR1 LNHDA and CDR2 SQIVND come from the germline V gene (reference sequence). Trimming took 6 bases from V and 8 from J, leaving 16 bases between them. There are 14 residues in the CDR3. This CDR3 is CASSLRGMGEKLFF. CDR3 bases: TGTGCCAGTAGCCTCCGGGGTATGGGGGAAAAACTGTTTTTT. The entire variable domain, with the rest obtained from reference TRBV19 and TRBJ1-4, is as follows: DGGITQSPKYLFRKEGQNVTLSCEQNLNHDAMYWYRQDPGQGLRLIYYSQIVNDFQKGDIAEGYSVSREKKESFPLTVTSAQKNPTAFYLCASSLRGMGEKLFFGSGTQLSVL.

The CDR3 spells CASRQRNTEAFF. Here the CDR3 DNA reads TGTGCCAGCAGGCAGCGGAACACTGAAGCTTTCTTT. This rearrangement joins TRBV2 to TRBJ1-1; D remains unclear. The CDR3 is 12 amino acids. CDR1 is SNHLY and CDR2 is FYNNEI in the germline V gene. The V and J ends lost 6 bases and 1 base respectively, with 6 bases between them.

The chain carries TRBV5-1 and TRBJ1-1, with D unresolved. The ends were cut back, 0 bases at V and 3 bases at J, with 15 bases in the middle. The germline V gene encodes CDR1 SGHRS and CDR2 YFSETQ. The CDR3 is 16 residues long. The CDR3 spells CASSLVWGRSDTEAFF. The CDR3 bases are TGCGCCAGCAGCTTGGTTTGGGGTCGTAGCGACACTGAAGCTTTCTTT.

The rearrangement links TRBV11-1 to TRBJ2-1, with D possibly matching TRBD1 (6 bases). CDR1 and CDR2 from the germline V gene are SGHAT and FQDESV (reference sequence). This CDR3 contains 15 residues. The germline V and J ends were trimmed by 4 bases and 8 bases, with 18 bases remaining between them. In DNA, the CDR3 is TGTGCCAGCAGCTCTAGGGCAGGGGCCAGCGATGAGCAGTTCTTC. Translated: CASSSRAGASDEQFF. The full variable domain, in which reference TRBV11-1 and TRBJ2-1 provide the parts outside the CDR3, is EAEVAQSPRYKITEKSQAVAFWCDPISGHATLYWYRQILGQGPELLVQFQDESVVDDSQLPKDRFSAERLKGVDSTLKIQPAELGDSAMYLCASSSRAGASDEQFFGPGTRLTVL.

The V and J genes are TRBV7-2 and TRBJ1-6, with D possibly matching TRBD1 (5 bases). Germline V gives CDR1 SGHTA, CDR2 FQGNSA. The CDR3 covers 16 residues. V was cut by 5 bases and J by 2 bases, with 13 bases left in between. As DNA, the CDR3 is TGTGCCAGCAGCCATCGGGGGGGGGCCTATAATTCACCCCTCCACTTT. Translation gives CASSHRGGAYNSPLHF.